This passage covers 20 T cell receptor beta chains from one sample sequenced in a study of regulatory T cells in long-lasting Graves disease. The authors built TCR beta libraries using iRepertoire HTBI primers and Arm-PCR of CDR3 regions. MiXCR was run by TCRdb on the multiplex PCR reads, yielding one entry per CDR3 protein. The sample carries about 520,000 distinct CDR3 sequences, more than 10% recorded once. This sample's time point: newly diagnosed GD, antithyroid drugs for less than 3 months. Scientists built the TCR library using RNA that was extracted from PBMCs. The same data also contributed to another study, on T cells in Graves' hyperthyroidism and ophthalmopathy.

Sequences were derived from peripheral blood mononuclear cells (PBMCs), sampled at new diagnosis, from a patient treated with antithyroid drugs. These receptors originate from a woman aged 25 to 39 with Graves disease.

Many counts were recorded for this clonotype. The chain couples TRBV28 to TRBJ1-2, with TRBD1 matching over 12 bases. The J segment lost 7 bases and the V segment lost 5 bases, leaving 8 bases of the junction unmatched. CDR1 is MDHEN and CDR2 is SYDVKM in the germline V gene. There are 15 residues in the CDR3. CDR3 nucleotides: TGTGCCAGCAGTCCCGGGACAGGGGGCCCACGTGGCTACACCTTC. As protein: CASSPGTGGPRGYTF.

This chain uses TRBV4-3 with TRBJ2-3; D uncertain. Germline CDR1 is LGHNA and CDR2 is YSLEER. The CDR3 is made up of 20 amino acids. V was shortened by 3 bases and J by 5 bases, with 30 bases between the two germline ends. Here the CDR3 DNA reads TGCGCCAGCAGCCACCTTCCTATGGGGAATTTTGACACGCTGGGAGATACGCAGTATTTT. Translating gives CASSHLPMGNFDTLGDTQYF.

This clonotype was counted ten times or more. The chain has TRBV12-3 or TRBV12-4 and TRBJ1-1; possibly TRBD1 for D (6 bases). The germline V and J ends were trimmed by 1 base and 5 bases, with 17 bases remaining between them. The CDR3 spans 16 residues. CDR3 nucleotides: TGTGCCAGCAGTTTAGGTCTCAGGGGTTCGGGGACTGAAGCTTTCTTT. It specifies CASSLGLRGSGTEAFF.

The sample holds many counts of this clonotype. This chain links TRBV4-1 with TRBJ2-2, with 10 bases fitting TRBD1. This CDR3 has 15 amino acids. Germline loops: CDR1 MGHRA, CDR2 YSYEKL. The V and J ends lost 5 bases and 6 bases, in that order; junction bases with no gene match: 6. The CDR3 nucleotides read TGCGCCAGCAGCATAGACAGGGGGCTCGCCGGGGAGCTGTTTTTT. Amino acid sequence: CASSIDRGLAGELFF.

Details on this clonotype: Just one base apart from a much larger clone, this may be a read error. CDR3 nucleotide sequence: TGTGCCGGCAGCTTACGAAGGCGCCCTGAAGCTTTCTTT. This sequence encodes CAGSLRRRPEAFF. The chain uses TRBV7-2 and TRBJ1-1; D unclear. The V gene's germline CDR1 is SGHTA and CDR2 FQGNSA. CDR3 length: 13 amino acids.

The table lists this clonotype with many counts. V is TRBV27 and J is TRBJ1-2; 7 nucleotides agree with TRBD1. The V and J ends lost 7 bases and 8 bases, in that order; junction bases with no gene match: 16. The CDR3 totals 15 residues. Germline V gives CDR1 MNHEY, CDR2 SMNVEV (reference sequence). CDR3 region: CASTERQGHLSGYTF. In DNA, the CDR3 is TGTGCCAGCACCGAACGACAGGGCCATCTTTCCGGCTACACCTTC.

This clonotype was observed at least ten times. The chain uses TRBV27 and TRBJ2-7, with 9 bases fitting TRBD2. The CDR3 consists of 18 residues. Germline V gene data show CDR1 as MNHEY and CDR2 as SMNVEV (reference sequence). Trimming at V came to 2 bases and at J to 2 bases, leaving 13 bases not matched to a gene. The chain's CDR3 is CASSLRMVAAGGAYEQYF. The CDR3 bases are TGTGCCAGCAGTTTAAGGATGGTAGCGGCGGGAGGGGCCTACGAGCAGTACTTC.

This clonotype came up a few times. Given a much more abundant clone one base away, this may be a read error. The chain is built from TRBV12-3 or TRBV12-4 and TRBJ2-5, with 13 bases identical to TRBD2. The end of the DNA fits TRBJ2-1 better, so the J call may be wrong. The CDR3 consists of 16 residues. The CDR3 nucleotides read TGTGCCAGCAGTACGCGGACTAGCGGGGGAGAGAATGAGCAGTTCTTC. Amino acid sequence: CASSTRTSGGENEQFF.

This clonotype was detected ten times or more. J is TRBJ1-1 and V is TRBV2, with D perhaps matching TRBD1 (6 bases). The CDR3 is 12 amino acids. The germline V gene encodes CDR1 SNHLY and CDR2 FYNNEI. Trimming took off 8 bases at V and 7 bases at J, with 14 bases between the two ends. The CDR3 region is CASGQGWGEAFF. In DNA form, the CDR3 reads TGTGCCAGCGGGCAGGGGTGGGGTGAAGCTTTCTTT.

This clonotype was seen repeatedly, ten times or more. The chain carries TRBV28 and TRBJ2-2; TRBD2 aligns across 9 bases. V shed 7 bases and J 7 bases; nucleotides not matched to a gene: 7. Per the germline V gene, CDR1 is MDHEN and CDR2 is SYDVKM. The CDR3 totals 14 residues. CDR3 in DNA: TGTGCCAGCATCCTAGCGGGAAGGGGCGGGGAGCTGTTTTTT. Its translation: CASILAGRGGELFF. The full variable domain, its missing parts supplied by reference TRBV28 and TRBJ2-2, is DVKVTQSSRYLVKRTGEKVFLECVQDMDHENMFWYRQDPGLGLRLIYFSYDVKMKEKGDIPEGYSVSREKKERFSLILESASTNQTSMYLCASILAGRGGELFFGEGSRLTVL.

This clonotype came up a few times. The chain joins TRBV20-1 to TRBJ2-7, with 8 bases aligning to TRBD2. The CDR3 runs 15 residues. V shed 3 bases and J 7 bases; nucleotides not matched to a gene: 14. Per the germline V gene, CDR1 is DFQATT and CDR2 is SNEGSKA (reference sequence). Written as DNA, the CDR3 is TGCAGTGCTAGGCCGGGGAAAGCGGGAGTTGGGGAGCAGTACTTC. Its translation is CSARPGKAGVGEQYF.

This clonotype was picked up many times. The V and J genes are TRBV28 and TRBJ2-7; 8 bases are a match to TRBD2. Germline V gene sequence: CDR1 MDHEN, CDR2 SYDVKM. Trimming at V came to 6 bases and at J to 0 bases, leaving 7 bases not matched to a gene. The CDR3 runs 15 residues. CDR3 in amino acids: CASRSESGSSYEQYF. CDR3 in DNA: TGTGCCAGCAGATCCGAAAGCGGGAGCTCCTACGAGCAGTACTTC.

At least ten counts were recorded for this clonotype. The V call is TRBV11-2, the J call TRBJ2-5; 8 nucleotides agree with TRBD1. The CDR3 is made up of 15 amino acids. J lost 5 bases, V lost 4 bases, and 9 bases had no gene match. Germline lookup yields CDR1 SGHAT and CDR2 FQNNGV. CDR3 in amino acids: CASSSRGQTVETQYF. Here the CDR3 DNA reads TGTGCCAGCAGCTCCAGGGGGCAGACAGTGGAGACCCAGTACTTC.

Ten or more counts support this clonotype. The CDR3 DNA follows: TGTGCCAGCAGTTTTCGGACACAGTGGGGGCTGGACAATGAGCAGTTCTTC. It codes for CASSFRTQWGLDNEQFF. The chain recombines TRBV28 with TRBJ2-1, with D perhaps matching TRBD1 (6 bases). CDR3 size: 17 residues. With 3 bases removed from V and 5 bases from J, the gap between germline ends came to 20 bases. Germline V lookup: CDR1 MDHEN, CDR2 SYDVKM.

The chain employs TRBV7-8 and TRBJ1-1; the D is unclear. V was clipped by 3 bases and J by 11 bases, with 13 bases between them. The germline V gene encodes CDR1 SGHVS and CDR2 FQNEAQ. The CDR3 consists of 12 residues. In nucleotides, the CDR3 is TGTGCCAGCAGCTTCTCTACCGTTGGCGCTTTCTTT. Its translation: CASSFSTVGAFF.

The chain couples TRBV9 to TRBJ1-1; D remains unclear. The CDR3 consists of 15 residues. CDR1 SGDLS and CDR2 YYNGEE come from the germline V gene. Trimming shortened V by 2 bases and J by 0 bases, and 11 bases separated the two germline ends. Written as DNA, the CDR3 is TGTGCCAGCAGCGTGGCCAGCTCCTTGAACACTGAAGCTTTCTTT. Protein product: CASSVASSLNTEAFF. Filled out from reference TRBV9 and TRBJ1-1, the complete variable domain reads DSGVTQTPKHLITATGQRVTLRCSPRSGDLSVYWYQQSLDQGLQFLIQYYNGEERAKGNILERFSAQQFPDLHSELNLSSLELGDSALYFCASSVASSLNTEAFFGQGTRLTVV.

This clonotype has a handful of counts. The chain couples TRBV18 to TRBJ1-5; TRBD1 is a possible D gene (6 bases). The CDR3 has 15 amino acids. Germline CDR1 is KGHSH and CDR2 is LQKENI. The germline V and J ends were trimmed by 4 bases and 5 bases, with 15 bases remaining between them. The CDR3 sequence is CASSHQGLLDQPQHF. The CDR3 DNA reads TGTGCCAGCTCACACCAGGGGCTCCTCGATCAGCCCCAGCATTTT.

This clonotype was counted ten times or more. At one of its ends the junction is not consistent with the germline gene, which may arise from a read error. This chain connects TRBV6-2 or TRBV6-3 to TRBJ1-3; D is undetermined. CDR3 length: 13 amino acids. Germline values: CDR1 MNHEY, CDR2 SVGEGT. The CDR3 here is CASSFTSGSTIYF. In DNA form, the CDR3 reads TGTGCCAGCAGTTTTACTTCGGGAAGCACCATATATTTT.

The CDR3 coding sequence is TGTGCCAGCAGTGGACTAGCGAGCCCCTACAATGAGCAGTTCTTC. This translates into CASSGLASPYNEQFF. V is TRBV28 and J is TRBJ2-1; 9 bases map to TRBD2. The CDR3 runs to 15 residues. The V segment lost 5 bases and the J segment 2 bases; nucleotides outside the gene matches: 4. Germline assignment: CDR1 MDHEN and CDR2 SYDVKM.

J is TRBJ1-5 and V is TRBV19, with a weak D call TRBD1 (5 bases). The CDR3 is made up of 18 amino acids. CDR1 and CDR2 (germline): LNHDA, SQIVND (reference sequence). The V gene lost 3 bases and the J gene lost 0 bases, with 18 bases spanning the gap. The CDR3 DNA is TGTGCCAGTAGTATGCGACAGCTGGGCTTCTATAGCAATCAGCCCCAGCATTTT. Its protein is CASSMRQLGFYSNQPQHF.